This T cell receptor beta chain emerged from a study of T cells in Graves' hyperthyroidism and ophthalmopathy. This clonotype was found a few times. The V end was cut by 0 bases, the J end by 5 bases, with 14 bases between. The CDR3 length is 14 residues. The germline V gene has CDR1 DFQATT and CDR2 SNEGSKA (reference sequence). Amplified TCR beta CDR3 regions came from RNA transcripts. The HTBI primer set drove a first-round RT-PCR of the TCR CDR3. MiXCR, run by TCRdb on the multiplex PCR reads, gives a single entry per CDR3 protein. Among approximately 300,000 distinct CDR3 sequences listed, approximately 17% were seen once.

The sample taken for sequencing was blood. This sequence was found in a woman aged 60-75 years with Graves' ophthalmopathy. This rearrangement joins TRBV20-1 to TRBJ2-7; D possibly corresponds to TRBD1 (6 bases). The CDR3 DNA sequence: TGCAGTGCTAGAGACGACAGGACGGGGAACGAGCAGTACTTC. Amino acid sequence: CSARDDRTGNEQYF.